The clone carrying this TCR beta chain has more than one count but fewer than ten. This sample is part of a study of regulatory T cells in long-lasting Graves disease. The time point denotes: newly diagnosed GD, antithyroid drugs for less than 3 months. Scientists built the TCR library using RNA that was extracted from PBMCs. For TCR beta, libraries came from iRepertoire HTBI primers and Arm-PCR of CDR3 regions. TCRdb recomputed calls from the multiplex PCR reads with MiXCR, one row per CDR3 protein. The table includes roughly 500,000 distinct CDR3 sequences, about 12% detected once. These records were also assigned to another study, of T cells in Graves' hyperthyroidism and ophthalmopathy. According to that study: The HTBI primer set was used in a first-round RT-PCR of the TCR CDR3.

This sample comprised peripheral blood mononuclear cells (PBMCs), obtained at new diagnosis, from a patient treated with antithyroid drugs. The clonotype comes from a woman aged 25 to 39 with Graves disease.

The CDR3 region is CAWSDGILSTRRNGYTF. The CDR3 nucleotides are TGTGCCTGGAGTGACGGAATCCTGTCGACGAGGAGGAATGGCTACACCTTC. The rearrangement uses TRBV30 and TRBJ1-2; D gene unclear. The CDR3 covers 17 residues. CDR1 is GTSNPN and CDR2 is SVGIG in the germline V gene (reference sequence). Trimming left V 1 base short and J 6 bases short, with 24 bases between.